This T cell receptor beta chain was obtained from a study of cytomegalovirus exposure and HLA in healthy donors. The study's findings and limits: Productive status was seen about 90% or about 30% of the time for most TCR beta V segments in an earlier analysis. Most subjects had HLA-A and HLA-B alleles reportedly predicted accurately by TCR beta sequences.

With respect to this clone: The antigen remains undetermined.

Both 60 Vbeta primers and 13 Jbeta primers went into the PCR. Measured with immunoSEQ multiplex PCR; TCRdb has only the in-frame clones, and not every one. The top ten hold 10% to 12% of the sample, which has some 130,000 clones, 75% to 85% seen once. V shed 1 base and J 5 bases; nucleotides not matched to a gene: 0. The V gene's germline CDR1 is LNHDA and CDR2 SQIVND (reference sequence). This CDR3 is 13 amino acids long. The receptor's source is a male donor in good health and CMV-seropositive. Sequenced material: PBMCs. This chain joins TRBV19 and TRBJ2-7, with 9 bases that match TRBD1. This CDR3 reads CASSIGTGDEQYF. As DNA, the CDR3 is TGTGCCAGTAGTATAGGGACAGGGGACGAGCAGTACTTC.